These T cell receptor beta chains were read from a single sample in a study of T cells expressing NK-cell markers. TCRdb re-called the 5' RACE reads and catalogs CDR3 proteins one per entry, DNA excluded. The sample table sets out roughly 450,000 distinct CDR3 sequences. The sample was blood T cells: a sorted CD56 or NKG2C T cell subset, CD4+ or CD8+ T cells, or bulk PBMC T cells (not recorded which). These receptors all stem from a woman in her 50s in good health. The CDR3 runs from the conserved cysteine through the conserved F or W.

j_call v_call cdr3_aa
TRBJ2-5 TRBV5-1 CASSLAGGSLIQETQYF
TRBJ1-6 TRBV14 CASSPHLGSPLHF
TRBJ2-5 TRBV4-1 CASSQLTSGWGPGETQYF
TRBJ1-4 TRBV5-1 CASSIDPDRNEKLFF
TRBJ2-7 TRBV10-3 CAISPGQGISEQYF
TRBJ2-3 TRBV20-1 CSAKRELTGDTQYF
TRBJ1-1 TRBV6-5 CASSRDRGATEAFF
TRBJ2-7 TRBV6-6 CASSKVAGTGTNEQYF
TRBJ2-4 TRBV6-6 CASSYSTQGAWPENIQYF
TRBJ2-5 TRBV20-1 CSARGDSQETQYF
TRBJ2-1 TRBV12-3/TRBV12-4 CASSSRRGGIGGNEQFF
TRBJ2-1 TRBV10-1 CASSGPLAGGNEQFF
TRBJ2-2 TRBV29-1 CSVDLNRGNTGELFF
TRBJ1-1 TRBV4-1 CASSHLQDTAFF
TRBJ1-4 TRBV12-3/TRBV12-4 CASSLLTVPSTNEKLFF
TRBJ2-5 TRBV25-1 CASSWTVGGLGTQYF
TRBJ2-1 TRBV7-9 CASSRAGGDYNEQFF
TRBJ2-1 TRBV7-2 CASSSPFGQGARNEQFF
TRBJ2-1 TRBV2 CASPEAGARGEQFF
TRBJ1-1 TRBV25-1 CASSEPGRINTEAFF
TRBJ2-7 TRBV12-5 CASIQVWPYEQYF
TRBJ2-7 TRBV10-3 CAISESNGPKLYEQYF
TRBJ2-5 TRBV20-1 CSAHSGTTETQYF
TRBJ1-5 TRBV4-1 CASSGQGLGNQPQHF
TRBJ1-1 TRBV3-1 CASSQEQGIRVTEAFF
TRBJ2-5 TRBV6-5 CASSYPPTGGRETQYF
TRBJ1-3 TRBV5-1 CASSLGTVGRNTIYF
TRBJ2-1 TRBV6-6 CASSSSGANNEQFF
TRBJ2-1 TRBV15 CATSSQPFRHEQFF
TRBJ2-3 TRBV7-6 CASTPQEITDTQYF
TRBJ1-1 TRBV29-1 CSVERTGRTEAFF
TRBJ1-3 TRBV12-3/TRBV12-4 CASTGEVHTIYF
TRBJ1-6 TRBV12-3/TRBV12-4 CASSLAQGRSSSPLHF
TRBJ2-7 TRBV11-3 CASSALQAYEQYF
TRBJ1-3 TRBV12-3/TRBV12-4 CASSREGPANTIYF
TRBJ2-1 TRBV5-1 CASSLSGQGDEQFF
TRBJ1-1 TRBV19 CASSIGPRRNTEAFF
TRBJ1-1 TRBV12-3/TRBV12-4 CASSRPGTAEAFF
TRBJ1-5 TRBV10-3 CATTGTGDQPQHF
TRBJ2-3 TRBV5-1 CASRSGQGADTQYF
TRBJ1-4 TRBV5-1 CASSLVGAGDEKLFF
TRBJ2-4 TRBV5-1 CASSLGLAGAEGKNIQYF
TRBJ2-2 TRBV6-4 CASRIGPLTGELFF
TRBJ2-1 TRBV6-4 CASSDFSRSSYNEQFF
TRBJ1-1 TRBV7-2 CASSTPLGTEAFF
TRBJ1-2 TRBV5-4 CASSLSETGGGRYGYTF
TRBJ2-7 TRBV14 CASSQDGGRQYF
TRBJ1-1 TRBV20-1 CSADRDSDTEAFF
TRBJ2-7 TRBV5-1 CASSPPGQLDEQYF
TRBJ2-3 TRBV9 CASSANTDTQYF
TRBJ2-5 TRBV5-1 CASRITGTGEFETQYF
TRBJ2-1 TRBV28 CASSDSRRDEQFF
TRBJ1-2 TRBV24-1 CATSGSYGYTF
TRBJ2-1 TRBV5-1 CASSLFTSGSRNEQFF
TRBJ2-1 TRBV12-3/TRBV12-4 CASSGQGKRGRPASYNEQFF